A selection of T cell receptor beta chains follows, all from one sample in a study of cytomegalovirus exposure and HLA in healthy donors. Generated by immunoSEQ multiplex PCR, the TCRdb table keeps only in-frame clones and is missing some. The sample consists of around 140,000 clones, roughly 66% of them appearing once. The material sequenced was PBMCs. All receptors derive from a woman under 30 in good health and CMV-seronegative. Both conserved end residues are part of each CDR3. A D gene is named only where the DNA matches it firmly. Expanded clones are given a class, and other clones once, few, many or no size at all.

J,D,V,size,DNA,CDR3
TRBJ1-1,.,TRBV19,once,TGTGCCAGTAGTATTCCGCGGGTGAACACTGAAGCTTTCTTT,CASSIPRVNTEAFF
TRBJ1-2,.,TRBV5-4,once,TGTGCCAGCAGCTTGCAGGGCAGGAACGACTATGGCTACACCTTC,CASSLQGRNDYGYTF
TRBJ1-5,TRBD1,TRBV18,.,TGTGCCAGCTCACCAGAGACAGGGGTTAATCAGCCCCAGCATTTT,CASSPETGVNQPQHF
TRBJ2-5,TRBD2,TRBV5-1,.,TGCGCCAGCAGCTTGGTTGGCGGGGGAAGAGAGACCCAGTACTTC,CASSLVGGGRETQYF
TRBJ2-7,.,TRBV28,.,TGTGCCAGCAGTCCCCCCCCCTACGCCTACGAGCAGTACTTC,CASSPPPYAYEQYF
TRBJ1-4,TRBD1,TRBV5-6,few,TGTGCCAGCAGCTTGACAACAGGGGGCGGTGAAAAACTGTTTTTT,CASSLTTGGGEKLFF
TRBJ2-2,.,TRBV29-1,.,TGCAGCGTTGCCAATACCGGGGAGCTGTTTTTT,CSVANTGELFF
TRBJ1-5,.,TRBV6-6,.,TGTGCCAGCAGTTACCCAACAGGGTTCCAGCATTTT,CASSYPTGFQHF
TRBJ1-4,.,TRBV19,.,TGTGCCAGTAGTATAGCAGGCACTAATGAAAAACTGTTTTTT,CASSIAGTNEKLFF
TRBJ1-3,.,TRBV6-6,.,TGTGCCAGCAGACTGTCAGGAAACACCATATATTTT,CASRLSGNTIYF
TRBJ1-6,TRBD1,TRBV2,.,TGTGCCAGCAGTGAAGGGACAGGGGGGTATTCACCCCTCCACTTT,CASSEGTGGYSPLHF
TRBJ1-2,TRBD1,TRBV6-5,.,TGTGCCAGCAGTTACACCGGACAGGTTCACTATGGCTACACCTTC,CASSYTGQVHYGYTF
TRBJ2-3,.,TRBV5-1,.,TGCGCCAGCACCTCCCCCGGCACAGATACGCAGTATTTT,CASTSPGTDTQYF
TRBJ2-5,TRBD2,TRBV27,.,TGTGCCAGCAGTTTAAATCCTAGCGGGATTCAAGAGACCCAGTACTTC,CASSLNPSGIQETQYF
TRBJ2-3,.,TRBV6-1,few,TGTGCCAGCAGTGAAAAGTGGCGGGCTTCCTCTAGCACAGATACGCAGTATTTT,CASSEKWRASSSTDTQYF
TRBJ1-1,TRBD1,TRBV5-1,.,TGCGCCAGCAGCGGAGTCACAGGGGCGGACATGAACACTGAAGCTTTCTTT,CASSGVTGADMNTEAFF
TRBJ1-2,TRBD1,TRBV28,.,TGTGCCAGCAGTTTATACAGGGGGTATGGCTACACCTTC,CASSLYRGYGYTF
TRBJ2-3,TRBD2,TRBV29-1,.,TGCAGCGTTGTCTTACTAGCGGGCCCCACAGATACGCAGTATTTT,CSVVLLAGPTDTQYF
TRBJ1-4,.,TRBV5-4,.,TGTGCCAGCAGCCACCGTTCCACGCGGGGGGAAAAACTGTTTTTT,CASSHRSTRGEKLFF
TRBJ2-5,TRBD2,TRBV9,.,TGTGCCAGCAGCGTAGGTGCGGGGGGCCGGGGAGAGACCCAGTACTTC,CASSVGAGGRGETQYF
TRBJ2-3,.,TRBV5-1,.,TGCGCCAGCAAGGAGGGTCGAGATACGCAGTATTTT,CASKEGRDTQYF
TRBJ1-2,TRBD1,TRBV2,.,TGTGCCAGCAGAGCCAGTCCCGGGACAGGGAGAAGGATCTATGGCTACACCTTC,CASRASPGTGRRIYGYTF
TRBJ1-2,TRBD1,TRBV5-4,.,TGTGCCAGCAGCCCTAAAAAGGGACAGGGGGCTTGGGGCTACACCTTC,CASSPKKGQGAWGYTF
TRBJ2-5,TRBD2,TRBV10-3,.,TGTGCCATCAGTGAGTCGAGTGGGACTAGCGGAAGACCCCAAGAGACCCAGTACTTC,CAISESSGTSGRPQETQYF
TRBJ2-7,.,TRBV12-5,.,TGTGCTAGTGGTCCTCGGGCCAGGGACAACGCCCACGAGCAGTACTTC,CASGPRARDNAHEQYF
TRBJ1-4,TRBD1,TRBV6-6,.,TGTGCCAGCAGCCACCTTAAGGGACAGGGGTTGGGAAAACTGTTTTTT,CASSHLKGQGLGKLFF
TRBJ2-1,TRBD2,TRBV4-3,.,TGCGCCAGCAGCCAATGGACTAGCGGGAGGGTAGATGAGCAGTTCTTC,CASSQWTSGRVDEQFF
TRBJ2-1,TRBD2,TRBV9,once,TGTGCCAGCAACTCGGGACTAGCGGGAGGAGTTGATGAGCAGTTCTTC,CASNSGLAGGVDEQFF
TRBJ2-1,.,TRBV19,once,TGTGCCAGTGGGGCGGGATGGGGCTCCTACAATGAGCAGTTCTTC,CASGAGWGSYNEQFF
TRBJ2-5,TRBD2,TRBV7-3,few,TGTGCCAGCAGCTTAAGTTCAGCCGGGGGGCAAGAGACCCAGTACTTC,CASSLSSAGGQETQYF
TRBJ1-5,.,TRBV6-5,few,TGTGCCAGCAGTAAGTACTATAGCAATCAGCCCCAGCATTTT,CASSKYYSNQPQHF
TRBJ2-2,TRBD1,TRBV13,.,TGTGCCAGCAGCCTTACATACAGGGGGCTTGACACCGGGGAGCTGTTTTTT,CASSLTYRGLDTGELFF
TRBJ1-2,TRBD1,TRBV4-3,.,TGCGCCAGCAGCCAAGATGGTTTTTTTGGGACAGGGTCTAACTATGGCTACACCTTC,CASSQDGFFGTGSNYGYTF
TRBJ1-2,.,TRBV7-9,few,TGTGCCAGCAGCTTAGCGCTCGGAGCAGACCGCTCCAATGCTTATGGCTACACCTTC,CASSLALGADRSNAYGYTF
TRBJ2-7,.,TRBV7-9,.,TGTGCCAGCAGCCCACCAGGGTACGAGCAGTACTTC,CASSPPGYEQYF
TRBJ1-5,.,TRBV9,.,TGTGCCAGCAGCCGAGACACCGACAATCAGCCCCAGCATTTT,CASSRDTDNQPQHF
TRBJ2-3,TRBD2,TRBV9,.,TGTGCCAGCCGAAGCGGGGGGGCCGAAGATACGCAGTATTTT,CASRSGGAEDTQYF
TRBJ2-1,TRBD2,TRBV9,.,TGTGCCAGCAGCGTTAGCGGGGATTCCTACAATGAGCAGTTCTTC,CASSVSGDSYNEQFF
TRBJ1-2,.,TRBV28,few,TGTGCCAGCAGTCCACCCGGGGGGGGGTTCTATGGCTACACCTTC,CASSPPGGGFYGYTF
TRBJ2-5,TRBD1,TRBV5-1,.,TGCGCCAGCAGCATGACAGGGGTTCAGACCCAGTACTTC,CASSMTGVQTQYF
TRBJ1-1,.,TRBV28,few,TGTGCCAGCAGCCTAGGGGGGGTATTTTCCCTAGGACACACCGGAGCGTGGTGGAACACTGAAGCTTTCTTT,CASSLGGVFSLGHTGAWWNTEAFF